This T cell receptor beta chain was profiled in a study of blood T cell repertoires in COVID-19. Study in general: T cells, B-cell-depleted T cells, or PBMCs provided the cDNA or gDNA that served as material.

In the original processing: Estimation of nucleated cell counts relied on the amplification of reference gene primers. Sequencing was performed with immunoSEQ multiplex PCR; in TCRdb, only in-frame clones are kept and a portion is missing. Clone size and V and J calls were adopted from that table, with D and trimming inferred from the DNA. The table lists roughly 80,000 clones, roughly 84% of them singletons. Unmatched junction bases numbered 16, after V lost 5 bases and J lost 5 bases. This CDR3 has 17 residues. Germline CDR1 SGHAT, CDR2 FQNNGV. Sequences were obtained from peripheral blood. The V call is TRBV11-2, the J call TRBJ2-7; TRBD2 matches at 9 bases. The TCR comes from a middle-aged man with acute or convalescent COVID-19. CDR3 DNA sequence: TGTGCCAGCAGCCCCCGCGGGGGAGCGGGAGGTCGCCACGAGCAGTACTTC. It specifies CASSPRGGAGGRHEQYF. The whole variable domain, filled in from reference TRBV11-2 and TRBJ2-7, reads EAGVAQSPRYKIIEKRQSVAFWCNPISGHATLYWYQQILGQGPKLLIQFQNNGVVDDSQLPKDRFSAERLKGVDSTLKIQPAKLEDSAVYLCASSPRGGAGGRHEQYFGPGTRLTVT.